Below, one T cell receptor beta chain is given with its context. Its cognate antigen has yet to be identified. Qualities for individual bases were not recorded, and no much larger clone is one base off. To prepare the library, the immunoSEQ multiplex PCR assay was applied. TCRdb mirrors the immuneACCESS table, restricted to in-frame sequences. Some clones are absent from its copies; in checked studies, under half trace to an unresolved V gene, and the reason for the others is unknown. In this sample the table shows about 500,000 clones, 78% of which occur a single time. In total, the top ten clones hold approximately 0.013% of the sample. The data were obtained in a study of shared T cell receptors in the human thymus (dated by TCRdb to about 2021). Background on the whole study: The study examined how self-reactive, shared T-cell receptor alpha chains are generated in the human thymus.

The same sample was also studied in work on human thymus T cells. From the second report: Immunologically healthy infants undergoing open corrective cardiac surgery for congenital heart defects in Finland were used as donors. Thymus tissue was collected as surgical resects that were removed during corrective cardiac surgery. Both the thymic and the peripheral blood repertoires appeared to show biased V and J gene segment usage. The related research reported highly overlapping thymic TCR repertoires among unrelated individuals. The study used under 10 infant thymus samples plus four related peripheral blood samples to characterize TCR alpha and beta repertoires. Donor ages ranged from roughly 6 to 250 days, and the cohort comprised about six male and two female infants. Thymocytes were freed from the tissue by mechanical means and kept at -70 degrees C as pellets of about 9-30 million cells. Genomic DNA was extracted from frozen cell pellets with a QIAsymphony instrument. The immunoSEQ multiplex PCR assay was used to amplify the TCRB and TCRAD loci from a standardized quantity of quality-controlled genomic DNA. Amplicons spanned the V(D)J region at a length sufficient to cover the CDR3 and identify V and J genes. Through the commercial immunoSEQ service, the amplicons were sequenced on an Illumina platform. Primer bias and sequencing errors were corrected as previously described, and TCRAD and TCRB were defined on the basis of the IMGT database. immunoSEQ Analyzer 3.0 and VDJTools were used for repertoire analysis, which covered basic statistics, V/J segment usage, diversity estimates, rarefaction and pairwise overlap. Diversity was estimated with Chao1, ChaoE, Efron-Thisted, Shannon and inverse Simpson indices, and also on datasets down-sampled to the smallest sample. Repertoire overlap was determined by strict matching of CDR3 nucleotide sequence, V gene and J gene, and Jaccard-based multidimensional scaling clustering was applied. On average, roughly 810,000 unique TCRB clonotypes were obtained from thymus samples, compared with 65,000 to 90,000 from blood samples.

This TCR was sampled from a boy in the first two years of life with a congenital heart defect. Donor details come from another sample of the same person, matched by shared clones. The sequenced sample was thymocytes.

This receptor carries the CDR3 CASSHSSGSDEQYF. In nucleotide form, the sequence is TGTGCCAGCAGCCACTCTAGTGGATCTGACGAGCAGTACTTC. In this chain, TRBV7-9 is recombined with TRBJ2-7; the D segment cannot be called with confidence. Spanning cysteine to phenylalanine, the CDR3 consists of 14 amino acids. The retained sequence is limited to the CDR3, 42 bases, with the frame set at the first base. The germline V gene (reference sequence) yields SEHNR for CDR1 and FQNEAQ for CDR2. V drops 5 bases and J drops 5 bases, leaving 16 bases in between. Reference TRBV7-9 and TRBJ2-7 genes cover what lies past the CDR3, so the full variable domain is DTGVSQNPRHKITKRGQNVTFRCDPISEHNRLYWYRQTLGQGPEFLTYFQNEAQLEKSRLLSDRFSAERPKGSFSTLEIQRTEQGDSAMYLCASSHSSGSDEQYFGPGTRLTVT.